Presented here are 22 T cell receptor beta chains from one specimen sequenced in a study of T cell repertoires in cytomegalovirus infection. A single record per CDR3 protein comes from TCRdb applying MiXCR to the reads. The sample lists some 130,000 distinct CDR3 sequences, roughly 9% occurring once. Sequenced sample: PBMCs. The receptors come from a human donor in good health (CMV status not recorded). Some clones in this sample may be carry-over from other donors' samples.

This sequence joins TRBV6-5 and TRBJ2-1, with D unresolved. Per germline, CDR1 MNHEY and CDR2 SVGAGI. CDR3 length equals 17 residues. The V end was cut by 0 bases, the J end by 3 bases, with 15 bases between. CDR3 in amino acids: CASSYSPGRARYNEQFF. In DNA form, the CDR3 reads TGTGCCAGCAGTTACTCCCCAGGAAGGGCTCGCTACAATGAGCAGTTCTTC.

The chain links TRBV29-1 to TRBJ1-1, with 7 bases lining up with TRBD1. There are 13 residues in the CDR3. Germline V gives CDR1 SQVTM, CDR2 ANQGSEA. The ends lost 7 bases at V and 5 bases at J; junction bases unmatched: 10. The DNA of the CDR3 is TGCAGCGCCCGGGAGGGGGCAAAAACTGAAGCTTTCTTT. It encodes CSAREGAKTEAFF.

In its sample, this clonotype was seen many times. V gene TRBV28 combines with J gene TRBJ2-1; the match to TRBD1 covers 9 bases. Germline lookup yields CDR1 MDHEN and CDR2 SYDVKM. There are 16 residues in the CDR3. V lost 8 bases and J lost 9; bases outside the gene matches: 17. The chain's CDR3 is CASCQRWGQGETEQFF. The DNA of the CDR3 is TGTGCCAGCTGTCAGAGGTGGGGACAGGGAGAGACTGAGCAGTTCTTC.

The chain joins TRBV19 to TRBJ1-5, with TRBD1 identical over 11 bases. The CDR3 length is 14 residues. Germline trimming cut 6 bases from V and 4 bases from J; bases unmatched to any gene: 2. Per the germline V gene, CDR1 is LNHDA and CDR2 is SQIVND (reference sequence). The CDR3 protein is CASRGDRGNQPQHF. Written as DNA, the CDR3 is TGTGCCAGTAGAGGGGACAGGGGGAATCAGCCCCAGCATTTT.

In its sample, this clonotype was seen a few times. The chain couples TRBV6-5 to TRBJ2-3; 9 nucleotides line up with TRBD2. Germline V gene lookup returns CDR1 MNHEY and CDR2 SVGAGI. V shed 5 bases, J shed 2 bases, and the junction held 8 bases outside the gene matches. This CDR3 spans 16 amino acids. DNA of the CDR3: TGTGCCAGCAGTCCTAACAGCGGGGGGACCACAGATACGCAGTATTTT. Residues: CASSPNSGGTTDTQYF.

There are many counts of this clonotype. This chain connects TRBV7-2 to TRBJ2-5, with TRBD1 as a possible D gene (5 bases). This CDR3 comprises 15 residues. Germline CDR1 is SGHTA and CDR2 is FQGNSA. The germline V and J ends were trimmed by 1 base and 2 bases, with 11 bases remaining between them. The CDR3 DNA reads TGTGCCAGCAGCTTAGATGGCAGGGAACAAGAGACCCAGTACTTC. Translated, it gives CASSLDGREQETQYF.

A few counts support this clonotype. The V call is TRBV14, the J call TRBJ2-3; no clear D. In germline, CDR1 is SGHDN, CDR2 FVKESK. Trimming took 0 bases from V and 4 from J, leaving 5 bases between them. This CDR3 comprises 13 residues. CDR3 in amino acids: CASSQDLADTQYF. In DNA, the CDR3 is TGTGCCAGCAGCCAAGATTTGGCAGATACGCAGTATTTT. Using reference TRBV14 and TRBJ2-3 for the parts outside the CDR3, the full variable domain is EAGVTQFPSHSVIEKGQTVTLRCDPISGHDNLYWYRRVMGKEIKFLLHFVKESKQDESGMPNNRFLAERTGGTYSTLKVQPAELEDSGVYFCASSQDLADTQYFGPGTRLTVL.

This sequence joins TRBV27 and TRBJ1-5; 8 bases are a match to TRBD1. CDR3 size: 14 residues. J was trimmed by 6 bases and V by 6 bases; bases with no gene match: 7. Germline CDR1 is MNHEY and CDR2 is SMNVEV (reference sequence). The CDR3 nucleotides read TGTGCCAGCAGACCGGACAGGGATGGTCAGCCCCAGCATTTT. Residues: CASRPDRDGQPQHF.

The rearrangement uses TRBV27 and TRBJ1-6; 7 nucleotides agree with TRBD1. Per the germline V gene, CDR1 is MNHEY and CDR2 is SMNVEV (reference sequence). With V trimmed by 5 bases and J by 3 bases, 4 bases remained unmatched. The CDR3 spans 15 residues. CDR3 nucleotides: TGTGCCAGCAGTAACAGGGGACACTATAATTCACCCCTCCACTTT. Its protein product is CASSNRGHYNSPLHF.

In its sample, this clonotype was seen many times. The V gene is TRBV12-3 or TRBV12-4, the J gene TRBJ2-1; 8 bases fit TRBD1. The CDR3 extends over 14 amino acids. V gave up 3 bases and J gave up 8 bases; unmatched junction bases: 6. The CDR3 nucleotides are TGTGCCAGCAGTTTCCGGACAGGGATGGATGAGCAGTTCTTC. Encoded protein: CASSFRTGMDEQFF.

This clonotype was picked up many times. V and J are TRBV29-1 and TRBJ1-4, with a weak D call TRBD1 (5 bases). The CDR3 consists of 13 residues. CDR1 and CDR2 (germline): SQVTM, ANQGSEA. Trimming stripped 6 bases from V and 1 base from J, with 9 bases between. In DNA, the CDR3 is TGCAGCGTCTCCGGGGGAACTAATGAAAAACTGTTTTTT. It codes for CSVSGGTNEKLFF.

This clonotype has a count of ten or more. V and J are TRBV7-2 and TRBJ2-3; D is unclear. The V end lost 5 bases, the J end lost 6 bases, and 12 bases lay between the germline ends. This CDR3 region has 13 residues. Germline CDR1 reads SGHTA; CDR2 reads FQGNSA. CDR3 nucleotides: TGTGCCAGCAGCATTACTCCCGGGGATACGCAGTATTTT. This sequence encodes CASSITPGDTQYF.

This clonotype was seen at least ten times. J is TRBJ2-3 and V is TRBV10-3, with a possible D match to TRBD1 (7 bases). CDR3 length: 16 residues. Germline values: CDR1 ENHRY, CDR2 SYGVKD. V lost 1 base, J lost 4 bases, and 15 bases lay in between. CDR3 residues: CAISEFAGGGADTQYF. CDR3 in DNA: TGTGCCATCAGTGAGTTCGCAGGGGGAGGTGCAGATACGCAGTATTTT.

This clonotype has at least ten counts. The chain joins TRBV3-1 to TRBJ1-1; D may be TRBD1 (5 bases). This CDR3 comprises 14 residues. Germline CDR1 is LGHDT and CDR2 is YNNKEL (reference sequence). Trimming took off 2 bases at V and 0 bases at J, with 7 bases between the two ends. The CDR3 loop is CASSQWDLNTEAFF. For the CDR3, the DNA is TGTGCCAGCAGCCAATGGGACCTGAACACTGAAGCTTTCTTT.

This clonotype occurred many times. The chain couples TRBV7-8 to TRBJ2-1; D ambiguous. This CDR3 contains 17 residues. The germline gives CDR1 SGHVS, CDR2 FQNEAQ. Trimming pared 8 bases from V and 0 bases from J, leaving 20 bases between. CDR3 nucleotide sequence: TGTGCCAGCGCTCCTCGGCCGATGGGTTCCTCCTACAATGAGCAGTTCTTC. This codes for CASAPRPMGSSYNEQFF.

This clonotype showed up many times. CDR3 nucleotides: TGTGCCAGCAGTATCACCGCAGTCTATGGCTACACCTTC. As protein: CASSITAVYGYTF. The chain couples TRBV2 to TRBJ1-2; D remains unclear. The V end was cut by 5 bases, the J end by 4 bases, with 11 bases between. CDR3 size: 13 residues. Germline assignment: CDR1 SNHLY and CDR2 FYNNEI.

The rearrangement uses TRBV19 and TRBJ1-6; D uncertain. The CDR3 extends over 15 amino acids. Germline V lookup: CDR1 LNHDA, CDR2 SQIVND (reference sequence). Between the trimmed V and J ends, which lost 3 bases and 2 bases, there was a span of 8 bases. CDR3 protein: CASSMPGTYNSPLHF. Written as DNA, the CDR3 is TGTGCCAGTAGTATGCCGGGGACCTATAATTCACCCCTCCACTTT.

This clonotype was picked up many times. This chain connects TRBV7-2 to TRBJ2-1, with D perhaps given as TRBD1 or TRBD2 (6 bases each). Trimming cost V 5 bases and J 9 bases, with 20 bases left between them. The germline gives CDR1 SGHTA, CDR2 FQGNSA. The CDR3 loop spans 15 amino acids. The CDR3 loop is CASSGMRGAWSEQFF. CDR3 in DNA: TGTGCCAGCAGCGGGATGAGGGGGGCCTGGTCTGAGCAGTTCTTC. The full variable domain, rest sourced from reference TRBV7-2 and TRBJ2-1, is GAGVSQSPSNKVTEKGKDVELRCDPISGHTALYWYRQSLGQGLEFLIYFQGNSAPDKSGLPSDRFSAERTGGSVSTLTIQRTQQEDSAVYLCASSGMRGAWSEQFFGPGTRLTVL.

This clonotype showed up many times. V is TRBV29-1 and J is TRBJ2-3; D is possibly TRBD2 (6 bases). The CDR3 extends over 12 amino acids. Trimming removed 4 bases at V and 6 bases at J, with 11 bases between. In germline, CDR1 is SQVTM, CDR2 ANQGSEA. This CDR3 reads CSVAQGLDTQYF. As DNA, the CDR3 is TGCAGCGTTGCTCAGGGACTGGATACGCAGTATTTT.

This clonotype came up many times. The V and J genes are TRBV7-6 and TRBJ1-2; D perhaps matches TRBD1 (5 bases). Germline-derived CDR1 and CDR2 are SGHVS and FNYEAQ. This CDR3 has 15 amino acids. Trimming took off 5 bases at V and 4 bases at J, with 17 bases between the two ends. This CDR3 is CASSPAGGSGYGYTF. CDR3 nucleotide sequence: TGTGCCAGCAGCCCAGCTGGGGGATCGGGCTATGGCTACACCTTC.

J is TRBJ1-5 and V is TRBV2; maybe TRBD1 (5 bases). Trimming stripped 6 bases from V and 5 bases from J, with 17 bases between. This CDR3 contains 15 residues. Per germline, CDR1 SNHLY and CDR2 FYNNEI. This CDR3 reads CASRGGDLWDQPQHF. CDR3 in DNA: TGTGCCAGCAGGGGGGGGGACCTCTGGGATCAGCCCCAGCATTTT.

This clonotype was recorded many times. The chain links TRBV11-2 to TRBJ1-2, with unresolved D. V lost 4 bases and J 4 bases, leaving 16 bases between the germline ends. Germline values: CDR1 SGHAT, CDR2 FQNNGV. The CDR3 is 15 residues long. CDR3: CASSSLRPRIYGYTF. The CDR3 DNA reads as TGTGCCAGCAGCTCCCTGAGGCCACGGATCTATGGCTACACCTTC.